The source of this TCR beta chain is a study of molecular identifiers for immune sequencing clone quantification. Study outcomes and limitations: Highly expanded clone sizes could be underestimated by identical TCR molecules that share a barcode. Naive cells had under 1% of molecules in clones above 20 RNA copies, effectors over 99%.

As for this clonotype: What it binds is unknown.

The CDR3 extends over 14 amino acids. Germline-derived CDR1 and CDR2 are MNHEY and SVGEGT. Trimming left V 8 bases short and J 0 bases short, with 14 bases between. Previously described methods and listed TCR primers were employed for the bulk TCR libraries. TCRdb re-called the PCR reads through MiXCR, storing one row per CDR3 protein. Of about 510,000 distinct CDR3 sequences listed, around 23% are singletons. The rearrangement links TRBV6-2 or TRBV6-3 to TRBJ2-7, with a tentative D call TRBD1 (6 bases). Sequencing was done on a sample of naive CD8+ T cells from blood, with Jurkat cell RNA spiked in. Specified subset: FACS-sorted CD8+CD4-CCR7+CD45RA+ naive T cells. The sequence was collected from a human donor in good health. Some libraries in this study had Jurkat cell RNA spiked in. CDR3 amino acids: CASEGDADSYEQYF. The CDR3 DNA follows: TGTGCCAGCGAGGGGGACGCCGACTCCTACGAGCAGTACTTC.